The T cell receptor (beta chain) under discussion was sequenced for a study of beta chain features in type 1 diabetes. Study findings and constraints: For cells with high TCR expression, cDNA sequencing could yield over-representation.

With V trimmed by 3 bases and J by 3 bases, 1 base remained unmatched. The CDR3 loop spans 14 amino acids. Germline V CDR1 and CDR2: MRHNA, SNTAGT. Expressed TCRB transcripts got sequenced, as all isolated RNA was reverse transcribed. Libraries were prepared by immunoSEQ multiplex PCR; TCRdb keeps only in-frame clonotypes and omits some of them. Of a few hundred thousand clones listed, 14% were seen once; the top ten hold around 7%. This clone was seen a few times. Antigen specificity is unknown. Sequencing was performed on central memory CD4+ T cells from blood. This receptor was taken from a man younger than 40 in good health. V usage is TRBV6-4 and J usage is TRBJ2-2, with 7 nucleotides matching TRBD1. The CDR3 coding sequence is TGTGCCAGCAGTGATGGGACAGACACCGGGGAGCTGTTTTTT. Translation gives CASSDGTDTGELFF.